The 19 T cell receptor beta chains given below trace back to one sample, sequenced in a study of response to subunit inactivated influenza vaccine. TCRdb itself ran the RT-PCR reads through MiXCR, one entry per CDR3 protein. Among 550,000 to 600,000 distinct CDR3 sequences listed, over 9.5% were seen once. The sequences come from PBMCs from blood, collected on the day of vaccination. The receptor source for this set is a man aged 45-65 years who received an inactivated influenza vaccine.

The genes are TRBV28 and TRBJ1-5; TRBD1 is a possible D gene (5 bases). Germline V gene data show CDR1 as MDHEN and CDR2 as SYDVKM. The germline V and J ends were trimmed by 10 bases and 1 base, with 14 bases remaining between them. The CDR3 totals 14 residues. Written as DNA, the CDR3 is TGTGCCACGACAGACGGAGTAAGCAATCAGCCCCAGCATTTT. This codes for CATTDGVSNQPQHF.

V and J are TRBV12-1 and TRBJ2-3; the D segment call TRBD1 is taken from the table without a DNA check. TRBV12-1 is recorded as a pseudogene. CDR3 length: 18 amino acids. CDR3 loop: CASSDTGPPGDSTDTQYF. CDR3 nucleotides: TGTGCCAGCAGCGACACGGGGCCTCCGGGGGATTCCACAGATACGCAGTATTTT.

This clonotype was seen a few times. The genes are TRBV2 and TRBJ2-5; a possible D gene is TRBD2 (6 bases). This CDR3 has 15 residues. Germline CDR1 is SNHLY and CDR2 is FYNNEI. V dropped 8 bases and J dropped 4 bases, with 20 bases sitting between them. Here the CDR3 DNA reads TGTGCCAGCGATTTCGGGACTCTGAGGCGAGAGACCCAGTACTTC. Its protein product is CASDFGTLRRETQYF.

CDR3 sequence reads: CASSPGSQGNNEQYF. CDR3 DNA sequence: TGTGCCAGCAGCCCTGGGTCCCAGGGTAACAACGAGCAGTACTTC. The rearrangement links TRBV7-6 to TRBJ2-7; D perhaps matches TRBD1 (5 bases). In germline, CDR1 is SGHVS, CDR2 FNYEAQ. This CDR3 comprises 15 residues. The ends were cut back, 5 bases at V and 5 bases at J, with 19 bases in the middle.

This clonotype was recorded a few times. The rearrangement uses TRBV25-1 and TRBJ2-1, with a tentative D call TRBD1 (5 bases). The V gene lost 7 bases and the J gene lost 4 bases, with 14 bases spanning the gap. The CDR3 covers 14 residues. CDR1 is MGHDK and CDR2 is SYGVNS in the germline V gene. Here the CDR3 reads CASNPMGLYNEQFF. CDR3 coding DNA: TGTGCCAGCAATCCAATGGGGCTATACAATGAGCAGTTCTTC.

This clonotype came up a few times. The chain joins TRBV20-1 to TRBJ2-4; a weak D match, TRBD2 (6 bases). CDR3 length: 13 residues. Germline CDR1 reads DFQATT; CDR2 reads SNEGSKA (reference sequence). Trimming removed 6 bases at V and 0 bases at J, with 9 bases between. CDR3 region: CSAPGLAKNIQYF. CDR3 nucleotides: TGCAGTGCCCCGGGACTAGCCAAAAACATTCAGTACTTC.

This clonotype was observed a handful of times. The J gene is TRBJ2-5, the V gene TRBV5-1; 7 positions agree with TRBD1. Trimming removed 3 bases from V and 2 bases from J; junction bases left unmatched: 7. The CDR3 is 15 residues long. Looked up from germline, CDR1 is SGHRS and CDR2 is YFSETQ. This chain's CDR3 is CASSSLRTGQETQYF. The CDR3 nucleotides read TGCGCCAGCAGCTCACTTCGGACAGGTCAAGAGACCCAGTACTTC.

The chain employs TRBV7-8 and TRBJ2-7, with 7 bases lining up with TRBD1. Germline values: CDR1 SGHVS, CDR2 FQNEAQ. J lost 7 bases, V lost 2 bases, and 14 bases had no gene match. The CDR3 length is 16 residues. CDR3 in amino acids: CASSLFPGQFFGEQYF. Written as DNA, the CDR3 is TGTGCCAGCAGCTTATTCCCGGGACAGTTCTTTGGGGAGCAGTACTTC.

This clonotype has a handful of counts. The CDR3 DNA reads TGCAGCGTTGCAATTTACACTGAAGCTTTCTTT. As protein: CSVAIYTEAFF. This rearrangement joins TRBV29-1 to TRBJ1-1; D gene unclear. This CDR3 has 11 residues. Trimming removed 4 bases at V and 3 bases at J, with 6 bases between. The germline V gene has CDR1 SQVTM and CDR2 ANQGSEA.

This clonotype was picked up many times. The V and J genes are TRBV12-3 or TRBV12-4 and TRBJ1-5, with TRBD1 matching 11 bases. The CDR3 length is 14 residues. Unmatched junction bases numbered 3, after V lost 4 bases and J lost 7 bases. This CDR3 reads CASSSDRGPQPQHF. CDR3 DNA sequence: TGTGCCAGCAGTTCGGACAGGGGGCCCCAGCCCCAGCATTTT.

This chain connects TRBV12-3 or TRBV12-4 to TRBJ2-4; TRBD2 aligns across 7 bases. The CDR3 contains 15 residues. V lost 4 bases and J lost 1; bases outside the gene matches: 4. This chain's CDR3 is CASSSGRGAKNIQYF. The DNA of the CDR3 is TGTGCCAGCAGTTCCGGGCGGGGGGCCAAAAACATTCAGTACTTC.

This clonotype has at least ten counts. The chain joins TRBV20-1 to TRBJ2-5; TRBD2 aligns across 10 bases. Unmatched junction bases numbered 6, after V lost 3 bases and J lost 5 bases. Looked up from germline, CDR1 is DFQATT and CDR2 is SNEGSKA (reference sequence). The CDR3 is 14 amino acids. This chain's CDR3 is CSARVAGGLETQYF. The CDR3, as DNA: TGCAGTGCTAGGGTAGCGGGGGGATTGGAGACCCAGTACTTC.

The table lists this clonotype with a few counts. The chain recombines TRBV2 with TRBJ2-7; D is unclear. This CDR3 is built from 13 residues. Germline V gene data show CDR1 as SNHLY and CDR2 as FYNNEI. Trimming stripped 4 bases from V and 3 bases from J, with 10 bases between. DNA for the CDR3: TGTGCCAGCAGTGTTAGATCTAACTACGAGCAGTACTTC. Encoded protein: CASSVRSNYEQYF.

This clonotype was seen only a few times. The CDR3 bases are TGCGCCAGCAGCCTAAACGGAGGGAACACTGAAGCTTTCTTT. Its protein is CASSLNGGNTEAFF. The V call is TRBV5-1, the J call TRBJ1-1; D not certain. Trimming left V 4 bases short and J 1 base short, with 11 bases between. Germline V gene lookup returns CDR1 SGHRS and CDR2 YFSETQ. The CDR3 covers 14 residues.

This chain links TRBV12-3 or TRBV12-4 with TRBJ2-7; no clear D gene. V lost 2 bases and J lost 1, with 9 bases in between. This CDR3 has 14 residues. Here the CDR3 reads CASSLFSSSYEQYF. CDR3 nucleotides: TGTGCCAGCAGTTTATTTTCATCTTCCTACGAGCAGTACTTC.

This clonotype was recorded a few times. V is TRBV24-1 and J is TRBJ2-3; D not resolved. The CDR3 runs to 16 residues. The V gene's germline CDR1 is KGHDR and CDR2 SFDVKD. V was cut by 3 bases and J by 0 bases, with 12 bases left in between. In DNA, the CDR3 is TGTGCCACCAGTGATCCCGACTCGCCGAGCACAGATACGCAGTATTTT. Translating it yields CATSDPDSPSTDTQYF.

This clonotype was seen repeatedly, ten times or more. The junction does not match germline at one end; this may be a read error. This chain uses TRBV5-1 with TRBJ1-1; D unresolved. This CDR3 spans 13 amino acids. Per germline, CDR1 SGHRS and CDR2 YFSETQ. The DNA of the CDR3 is TGTGCCAGCAGCTTAGGGTCGAACACTGAAGCTTTCTTT. Its protein is CASSLGSNTEAFF.

This sequence joins TRBV28 and TRBJ2-3, with D possibly being TRBD1 (6 bases). The length of the CDR3 is 14 residues. The V end lost 8 bases, the J end lost 4 bases, and 16 bases lay between the germline ends. Per germline, CDR1 MDHEN and CDR2 SYDVKM. CDR3 region: CASSRGSSADTQYF. The CDR3 nucleotides are TGTGCCAGCTCGAGGGGGAGCAGCGCAGATACGCAGTATTTT.

The chain is built from TRBV5-1 and TRBJ2-3, with 7 bases identical to TRBD1. The J segment lost 2 bases and the V segment lost 2 bases, leaving 2 bases of the junction unmatched. The germline gives CDR1 SGHRS, CDR2 YFSETQ. The CDR3 loop spans 14 amino acids. The CDR3 DNA follows: TGCGCCAGCAGCTTTGGACAGGCCACAGATACGCAGTATTTT. Its translation is CASSFGQATDTQYF.